A selection of T cell receptor beta chains follows, all from one sample in a study of shared clonotypes between healthy human individuals. Profiled with immunoSEQ multiplex PCR; TCRdb holds only in-frame clones, not every one. The sample lists 850,000 to 1,200,000 clones, about 75% occurring once. Sequencing was done on a sample of memory CD4+ T cells sorted from blood. Receptors originate from a man aged 18 to 29 in good health. CDR3s include the opening cysteine and the closing phenylalanine or tryptophan. Fields, in order: J gene, D gene, V gene, clone size, CDR3 protein, CDR3 DNA. D genes are given only for firm matches. Expanded clones are given a class, and other clones once, few, many or no size at all.

TRBJ1-3 | TRBD1 | TRBV28 | NA | CASSLSKQGSSGNTIYF | TGTGCCAGCAGTTTATCCAAACAGGGGAGCTCTGGAAACACCATATATTTT
TRBJ2-7 | NA | TRBV27 | NA | CASSFSNTGHEQYF | TGTGCCAGCAGTTTTTCGAATACAGGGCACGAGCAGTACTTC
TRBJ1-6 | NA | TRBV10-3 | few | CAISGIPESPLHF | TGTGCCATCAGTGGAATCCCGGAATCACCCCTCCACTTT
TRBJ2-3 | TRBD2 | TRBV7-9 | NA | CASSRGGGGGTDTQYF | TGTGCCAGCAGCCGCGGGGGCGGGGGGGGCACAGATACGCAGTATTTT
TRBJ2-7 | TRBD2 | TRBV5-1 | NA | CASSSLAGFSYEQYF | TGCGCCAGCAGCTCCCTAGCGGGGTTTTCCTACGAGCAGTACTTC
TRBJ2-7 | NA | TRBV19 | NA | CASSRTFDIYEQYF | TGTGCCAGTAGCCGGACTTTCGATATCTACGAGCAGTACTTC
TRBJ1-4 | TRBD1 | TRBV19 | NA | CASSRGTVTNEKLFF | TGTGCCAGTAGTAGAGGGACAGTAACTAATGAAAAACTGTTTTTT
TRBJ2-1 | NA | TRBV7-6 | NA | CASSFRPALGNEQFF | TGTGCCAGCAGCTTTAGACCGGCCCTGGGAAATGAGCAGTTCTTC
TRBJ2-3 | TRBD2 | TRBV11-3 | NA | CASSPSGRAPGTQYF | TGTGCCAGCAGCCCAAGCGGGAGGGCCCCCGGTACGCAGTATTTT
TRBJ1-5 | NA | TRBV30 | NA | CAWSSWASSPSNQPQHF | TGTGCCTGGAGTAGTTGGGCCAGTTCCCCAAGCAATCAGCCCCAGCATTTT
TRBJ2-2 | NA | TRBV30 | NA | CAWSVRGRRTNTGELLFF | TGTGCCTGGAGTGTACGGGGCAGAAGGACCAACACCGGGGAGCTTTTGTTTTTT
TRBJ2-5 | NA | TRBV11-2 | NA | CASSQTVGTQYF | TGTGCCAGCAGCCAGACCGTCGGGACCCAGTACTTC
TRBJ2-7 | NA | TRBV20-1 | few | CSVTGTREQYF | TGCAGTGTTACCGGGACTCGGGAGCAGTACTTC
TRBJ1-3 | NA | TRBV6-6 | NA | CASRGSGISGNTIYF | TGTGCCAGCAGGGGATCAGGGATTTCTGGAAACACCATATATTTT
TRBJ1-2 | TRBD1 | TRBV19 | many | CASTMTGASYGYTF | TGTGCCAGTACCATGACAGGGGCCTCCTATGGCTACACCTTC
TRBJ1-6 | NA | TRBV30 | NA | CAWRGYDSNSPLHF | TGTGCCTGGAGGGGGTACGACAGTAATTCACCCCTCCACTTT
TRBJ2-7 | NA | TRBV11-2 | NA | CASSLAGVGDTHSYEQYF | TGTGCCAGCAGCTTAGCTGGGGTGGGGGACACACACTCCTACGAGCAGTACTTC
TRBJ1-4 | NA | TRBV12-5 | NA | CASGLVGSNEKLFF | TGTGCTAGTGGTTTGGTCGGTTCTAATGAAAAACTGTTTTTT
TRBJ1-1 | NA | TRBV11-1 | NA | CASSLGAGSISPAFF | TGTGCCAGCAGCTTAGGGGCAGGGTCTATTTCTCCAGCTTTCTTT
TRBJ2-5 | NA | TRBV7-2 | NA | CASSLAGSTQETQYF | TGTGCCAGCAGCTTAGCGGGTAGCACCCAAGAGACCCAGTACTTC
TRBJ1-2 | NA | TRBV6-1 | NA | CASSEAHRNYGYTF | TGTGCCAGCAGTGAAGCCCACAGAAACTATGGCTACACCTTC
TRBJ2-1 | NA | TRBV5-1 | NA | CASSLEAGKGRNEQFF | TGCGCCAGCAGCTTGGAGGCAGGGAAGGGGAGAAATGAGCAGTTCTTC
TRBJ2-1 | TRBD2 | TRBV7-2 | NA | CASSSRLSGRGNEQFF | TGTGCCAGCAGCTCGAGACTTAGCGGGAGGGGAAATGAGCAGTTCTTC
TRBJ2-7 | NA | TRBV6-5 | NA | CASSSPIKHEQYF | TGTGCCAGCAGTAGCCCTATCAAACACGAGCAGTACTTC
TRBJ1-6 | NA | TRBV5-1 | NA | CASSLVAGVSPLHF | TGCGCCAGCAGCTTGGTCGCGGGGGTTTCACCCCTCCACTTT
TRBJ2-7 | TRBD1 | TRBV5-1 | NA | CASSAGQGVSEQYF | TGCGCCAGCAGCGCTGGACAGGGGGTCTCCGAGCAGTACTTC
TRBJ1-2 | NA | TRBV4-1 | NA | CASSQGKGANYGYTF | TGCGCCAGCAGCCAAGGGAAAGGGGCTAACTATGGCTACACCTTC
TRBJ2-3 | NA | TRBV27 | NA | CASSRTVSTDTQYF | TGTGCCAGCAGTCGGACAGTGAGCACAGATACGCAGTATTTT
TRBJ2-5 | NA | TRBV11-3 | NA | CASSLRLGGVETQYF | TGTGCCAGCAGCTTACGCCTCGGCGGGGTCGAGACCCAGTACTTC
TRBJ1-6 | TRBD1 | TRBV10-1 | NA | CASSRDRGNSPLHF | TGCGCCAGCAGCCGGGACAGAGGAAATTCACCCCTCCACTTT
TRBJ2-1 | NA | TRBV21-1 | many | CASIMYEQFF | TGTGCCAGCATTATGTATGAGCAGTTCTTC
TRBJ1-1 | TRBD1 | TRBV5-5 | NA | CASSLGTGPTEAFF | TGTGCCAGCAGCTTAGGGACAGGGCCCACTGAAGCTTTCTTT
TRBJ2-5 | TRBD2 | TRBV30 | few | CACNNGGRETQYF | TGTGCCTGTAATAACGGCGGGAGAGAGACCCAGTACTTC
TRBJ2-1 | TRBD2 | TRBV5-1 | NA | CASSLRLAGGSEQFF | TGCGCCAGCAGCTTGCGTCTAGCGGGAGGGAGTGAGCAGTTCTTC
TRBJ1-3 | NA | TRBV9 | NA | CASSDTVSGNTIYF | TGTGCCAGCAGCGATACAGTCTCTGGAAACACCATATATTTT
TRBJ2-2 | NA | TRBV6-1 | NA | CASWGIRGPGELFF | TGTGCCAGCTGGGGTATCAGGGGCCCCGGGGAGCTGTTTTTT
TRBJ2-7 | NA | TRBV7-2 | NA | CASSVDRDSSYEQYF | TGTGCCAGCAGCGTCGACAGAGATAGCTCCTACGAGCAGTACTTC
TRBJ2-7 | NA | TRBV10-1 | NA | CASSEFGSSYEQYF | TGCGCCAGCAGTGAGTTTGGGAGCTCCTACGAGCAGTACTTC
TRBJ2-7 | NA | TRBV29-1 | NA | CSVEFYLGYEQYF | TGCAGCGTTGAGTTCTATTTGGGTTACGAGCAGTACTTC
TRBJ2-6 | NA | TRBV5-4 | NA | CASSLVGGSGANVLTF | TGTGCCAGCAGCTTGGTAGGGGGTAGCGGGGCCAACGTCCTGACTTTC
TRBJ2-1 | NA | TRBV6-1 | few | CASRADSYNEQFF | TGTGCCAGCCGGGCGGACTCCTACAATGAGCAGTTCTTC
TRBJ1-6 | TRBD1 | TRBV4-1 | NA | CASSQDGAGQGVTLHF | TGCGCCAGCAGCCAAGATGGAGCCGGACAGGGTGTAACCCTCCACTTT
TRBJ2-7 | TRBD2 | TRBV5-4 | NA | CASSSTSGRASEQYF | TGTGCCAGCAGCTCAACTAGCGGGAGGGCCTCCGAGCAGTACTTC
TRBJ2-3 | NA | TRBV7-9 | NA | CASSTLRGITDTQYF | TGTGCCAGCAGCACACTACGGGGGATCACAGATACGCAGTATTTT
TRBJ2-2 | NA | TRBV6-1 | NA | CASSKEDTGELFF | TGTGCCAGCAGCAAGGAGGACACCGGGGAGCTGTTTTTT